The 31 T cell receptor beta chains below all came from one sample that was sequenced in a study of blood T cell repertoires in COVID-19. The protocol was immunoSEQ multiplex PCR, while the TCRdb copy is restricted to in-frame clones and leaves out a portion. This sample has approximately 190,000 clones, with about 81% found just once. Material: peripheral blood. These receptors all come from a man younger than 45 with active or convalescent COVID-19.

For the CDR3, the DNA is TGCGCCAGCAGCTTGGGTCAGGGGGTTAGTGAGCAGTACTTC. Protein: CASSLGQGVSEQYF. V usage is TRBV5-1 and J usage is TRBJ2-7, with 7 bases lining up with TRBD1. CDR1 and CDR2 (germline): SGHRS, YFSETQ. After removal of 0 bases from V and 7 bases from J, the junction contained 7 bases not matched to a gene. The length of the CDR3 is 14 residues.

The CDR3 region is CATRGMNTGELFF. The CDR3 nucleotides read TGTGCCACCCGAGGGATGAACACCGGGGAGCTGTTTTTT. The chain couples TRBV6-4 to TRBJ2-2; D may be TRBD2 (5 bases). The CDR3 spans 13 residues. Trimming took off 10 bases at V and 1 base at J, with 10 bases between the two ends. Per germline, CDR1 MRHNA and CDR2 SNTAGT.

The J gene is TRBJ1-5, the V gene TRBV5-1; tentative D call: TRBD1 (5 bases). This CDR3 is built from 13 residues. The germline V and J ends were trimmed by 1 base and 9 bases, with 11 bases remaining between them. Looked up from germline, CDR1 is SGHRS and CDR2 is YFSETQ. The CDR3 coding sequence is TGCGCCAGCAGCTTGCAGGGTCCTTGGCCCCAGCATTTT. It is translated as CASSLQGPWPQHF.

V is TRBV2 and J is TRBJ2-1; D unresolved. CDR1 is SNHLY and CDR2 is FYNNEI in the germline V gene. V lost 10 bases and J lost 0, with 13 bases in between. The CDR3 contains 14 residues. The chain's CDR3 is CAKAERSSYNEQFF. The DNA for the CDR3 is TGTGCCAAAGCAGAGCGTAGCTCCTACAATGAGCAGTTCTTC.

V gene TRBV6-2 or TRBV6-3 combines with J gene TRBJ2-7; D might be TRBD2 (5 bases). Germline V gene lookup returns CDR1 MNHEY and CDR2 SVGEGT. V was pared by 0 bases and J by 2 bases, with 14 bases between. CDR3 length equals 16 residues. CDR3 amino acids: CASSYSLLAGTYEQYF. In nucleotides, the CDR3 is TGTGCCAGCAGTTACTCCCTCCTAGCCGGGACCTACGAGCAGTACTTC.

The V gene is TRBV5-1, the J gene TRBJ2-3; TRBD2 aligns across 9 bases. J was trimmed by 2 bases and V by 7 bases; bases with no gene match: 5. The V gene's germline CDR1 is SGHRS and CDR2 YFSETQ. The CDR3 is made up of 14 amino acids. This chain's CDR3 is CASHLAGITDTQYF. CDR3 coding DNA: TGCGCCAGCCACCTAGCGGGGATCACAGATACGCAGTATTTT.

The rearrangement joins TRBV7-9 to TRBJ2-1; TRBD2 agrees at 8 bases. This CDR3 has 15 amino acids. Germline lookup yields CDR1 SEHNR and CDR2 FQNEAQ (reference sequence). J gave up 7 bases and V 3 bases, and 8 bases lay outside the gene matches. CDR3 sequence reads: CASSFGLAPGNEQFF. The CDR3 nucleotides are TGTGCCAGCAGCTTCGGACTAGCTCCGGGAAATGAGCAGTTCTTC.

The rearrangement links TRBV30 to TRBJ1-5; 7 bases align to TRBD1. After removal of 3 bases from V and 1 base from J, the junction contained 3 bases not matched to a gene. CDR1 is GTSNPN and CDR2 is SVGIG in the germline V gene (reference sequence). The length of the CDR3 is 14 residues. DNA for the CDR3: TGTGCCTGGAGCGGGGACAGCAGCAATCAGCCCCAGCATTTT. This sequence encodes CAWSGDSSNQPQHF.

The V and J genes are TRBV5-8 and TRBJ1-2; no clear D gene. V lost 0 bases, J lost 1 base, and 7 bases lay in between. The germline gives CDR1 SGHTS, CDR2 YDEGEE. This CDR3 comprises 14 residues. The CDR3 DNA follows: TGTGCCAGCAGCTTGGAGCCGGTTAACTATGGCTACACCTTC. It yields the protein CASSLEPVNYGYTF.

The V call is TRBV7-3, the J call TRBJ2-2; TRBD2 might be the D (5 bases). Trimming took off 3 bases at V and 8 bases at J, with 13 bases between the two ends. Germline V gives CDR1 SGHTA, CDR2 FQGTGA. CDR3 length: 14 residues. CDR3 in DNA: TGTGCCAGCAGCTTTTTCAGAGGGTCGGGGGAGCTGTTTTTT. Protein: CASSFFRGSGELFF.

The rearrangement joins TRBV5-1 to TRBJ2-2; 8 bases agree with TRBD2. The CDR3 spans 17 residues. Germline V CDR1 and CDR2: SGHRS, YFSETQ. J lost 0 bases, V lost 0 bases, and 4 bases had no gene match. CDR3 in DNA: TGCGCCAGCAGCTTGGCCAGGGGACTAGCGAACACCGGGGAGCTGTTTTTT. Its translation is CASSLARGLANTGELFF.

This chain joins TRBV11-2 and TRBJ1-6; the D gene is possibly TRBD1 (6 bases). Germline CDR1 reads SGHAT; CDR2 reads FQNNGV. Trimming left V 2 bases short and J 5 bases short, with 13 bases between. The CDR3 totals 16 residues. CDR3 residues: CASSLSRGSDNSPLHF. The CDR3 region has the DNA TGTGCCAGCAGCTTAAGCAGGGGAAGTGATAATTCACCCCTCCACTTT.

The CDR3 loop is CASSLVRQGLGNIQYF. Written as DNA, the CDR3 is TGTGCCAGCAGCTTAGTCCGCCAGGGCCTAGGGAACATTCAGTACTTC. V is TRBV7-9 and J is TRBJ2-4, with a tentative D call TRBD1 (5 bases). Germline CDR1 and CDR2: SEHNR and FQNEAQ (reference sequence). Trimming pared 1 base from V and 7 bases from J, leaving 17 bases between. The CDR3 sequence is 16 residues long.

This sequence joins TRBV9 and TRBJ1-6, with D tentatively TRBD1 (5 bases). This CDR3 contains 16 residues. Germline CDR1 and CDR2: SGDLS and YYNGEE. The V end was cut by 3 bases, the J end by 8 bases, with 18 bases between. DNA for the CDR3: TGTGCCAGCAGCGGAGATGTCTGGGGGGTTGATTCACCCCTCCACTTT. Translation gives CASSGDVWGVDSPLHF. The full variable domain, completed using reference TRBV9 and TRBJ1-6, is DSGVTQTPKHLITATGQRVTLRCSPRSGDLSVYWYQQSLDQGLQFLIQYYNGEERAKGNILERFSAQQFPDLHSELNLSSLELGDSALYFCASSGDVWGVDSPLHFGNGTRLTVT.

This chain joins TRBV30 and TRBJ1-6, with D possibly matching TRBD1 (6 bases). With 2 bases removed from V and 9 bases from J, the gap between germline ends came to 14 bases. The CDR3 totals 14 residues. Germline V gene lookup returns CDR1 GTSNPN and CDR2 SVGIG (reference sequence). The CDR3 reads CAWSPLVGASPLHF. The CDR3 DNA sequence: TGTGCCTGGAGTCCTCTCGTGGGGGCTTCACCCCTCCACTTT.

This chain uses TRBV5-4 with TRBJ2-5; tentatively, D is TRBD1 (6 bases). The CDR3 covers 14 residues. The ends were cut back, 2 bases at V and 4 bases at J, with 12 bases in the middle. Germline V gives CDR1 SGHNT, CDR2 YYREEE (reference sequence). The CDR3 loop reads CASSLRRGVETQYF. The CDR3 region has the DNA TGTGCCAGCAGCTTACGCAGGGGAGTAGAGACCCAGTACTTC.

The genes are TRBV14 and TRBJ2-2; a possible D gene is TRBD2 (6 bases). The CDR3 is made up of 15 amino acids. V was trimmed by 4 bases and J by 2 bases, leaving 11 bases between them. The germline V gene has CDR1 SGHDN and CDR2 FVKESK. CDR3 DNA sequence: TGTGCCAGCAGCCCTAGCGACCAAAACACCGGGGAGCTGTTTTTT. Its protein product is CASSPSDQNTGELFF.

This rearrangement joins TRBV7-2 to TRBJ1-6; D is perhaps TRBD1 (5 bases). This CDR3 is built from 14 residues. Trimming pared 1 base from V and 11 bases from J, leaving 12 bases between. Germline V gene data show CDR1 as SGHTA and CDR2 as FQGNSA. CDR3 amino acids: CASSLGGAGTPLHF. CDR3 DNA sequence: TGTGCCAGCAGCTTAGGGGGCGCGGGGACACCCCTCCACTTT.

This chain uses TRBV6-2 or TRBV6-3 with TRBJ2-7; D is perhaps TRBD2 (6 bases). Germline CDR1 is MNHEY and CDR2 is SVGEGT. CDR3 length: 13 residues. The V and J ends lost 4 bases and 3 bases respectively, with 10 bases between them. The CDR3 sequence: CASSSGTVYEQYV. CDR3 nucleotide sequence: TGTGCCAGCAGTTCGGGGACTGTCTACGAGCAGTACGTC.

The chain uses TRBV19 and TRBJ1-2; 10 nucleotides line up with TRBD1. Germline CDR1 is LNHDA and CDR2 is SQIVND (reference sequence). Germline trimming cut 4 bases from V and 6 bases from J; bases unmatched to any gene: 5. The length of the CDR3 is 14 residues. This chain's CDR3 is CASSTPGQGDGYTF. For the CDR3, the DNA is TGTGCCAGTAGTACACCTGGACAGGGGGATGGCTACACCTTC.

V is TRBV5-6 and J is TRBJ1-6; possible D gene TRBD1, 5 bases. Per the germline V gene, CDR1 is SGHDT and CDR2 is YYEEEE. The CDR3 totals 14 residues. V lost 0 bases, J lost 6 bases, and 7 bases lay in between. In nucleotides, the CDR3 is TGTGCCAGCAGCTTGGGACAGATTAATTCACCCCTCCACTTT. The encoded protein is CASSLGQINSPLHF.

The J gene is TRBJ1-5, the V gene TRBV6-5; possible D gene TRBD1, 5 bases. Trimming pared 6 bases from V and 7 bases from J, leaving 13 bases between. Germline lookup yields CDR1 MNHEY and CDR2 SVGAGI. The CDR3 loop spans 13 amino acids. In DNA form, the CDR3 reads TGTGCCAGCAGGGGCCAGGGTGGACAGCCCCAGCATTTT. This sequence encodes CASRGQGGQPQHF.

The chain combines TRBV4-3 with TRBJ1-1; 9 nucleotides line up with TRBD1. The CDR3 runs 12 residues. Germline CDR1 is LGHNA and CDR2 is YSLEER. Unmatched junction bases numbered 2, after V lost 8 bases and J lost 4 bases. The CDR3 is CASSDRGTEAFF. In nucleotides, the CDR3 is TGCGCCAGCTCGGACAGGGGCACTGAAGCTTTCTTT.

This sequence joins TRBV19 and TRBJ1-3; 8 nucleotides match TRBD1. Germline V lookup: CDR1 LNHDA, CDR2 SQIVND (reference sequence). The CDR3 has 14 amino acids. Trimming took 7 bases from V and 6 from J; bases not matched to a gene: 8. For the CDR3, the DNA is TGTGCCAGTACCGCGGGACAGGAAAAAAACACCATATATTTT. Translation gives CASTAGQEKNTIYF.

This clone occurred a few times. V and J are TRBV6-5 and TRBJ1-1, with 7 bases identical to TRBD1. Unmatched junction bases numbered 3, after V lost 0 bases and J lost 2 bases. Germline CDR1 and CDR2: MNHEY and SVGAGI. The CDR3 is 15 residues long. Written as DNA, the CDR3 is TGTGCCAGCAGTTACTCTGGGGACAGAAACACTGAAGCTTTCTTT. This codes for CASSYSGDRNTEAFF.

V gene TRBV21-1 combines with J gene TRBJ1-5. TRBV21-1 is given as a pseudogene. The CDR3 covers 17 residues. CDR3 in amino acids: CASSNGGGGYSNQPQHF. The CDR3 DNA follows: TGTGCCAGCAGCAATGGAGGAGGAGGCTATAGCAATCAGCCCCAGCATTTT.

The chain recombines TRBV5-1 with TRBJ2-6; maybe TRBD2 (5 bases). The CDR3 loop spans 16 amino acids. CDR1 is SGHRS and CDR2 is YFSETQ in the germline V gene. The V gene lost 0 bases and the J gene lost 3 bases, with 10 bases spanning the gap. This CDR3 is CASSLAGSHGANVLTF. CDR3 nucleotide sequence: TGCGCCAGCAGCTTGGCGGGAAGTCATGGGGCCAACGTCCTGACTTTC.

This chain connects TRBV2 to TRBJ1-4; 8 bases map to TRBD1. The CDR3 loop spans 15 amino acids. CDR1 SNHLY and CDR2 FYNNEI come from the germline V gene. V shed 6 bases, J shed 8 bases, and the junction held 11 bases outside the gene matches. The CDR3: CASRGWQGAMEKLFF. The CDR3, as DNA: TGTGCCAGCAGGGGGTGGCAGGGGGCCATGGAAAAACTGTTTTTT.

This clone was observed a handful of times. The rearrangement joins TRBV27 to TRBJ1-2; a possible D gene is TRBD1 (6 bases). This CDR3 is 12 amino acids long. Germline V gene sequence: CDR1 MNHEY, CDR2 SMNVEV (reference sequence). Trimming stripped 8 bases from V and 8 bases from J, with 15 bases between. The CDR3 reads CASGNRESGYTF. As DNA, the CDR3 is TGTGCCAGCGGAAACAGGGAGTCGGGCTACACCTTC.

The gene calls are TRBV3-1 (or the pseudogene TRBV3-2) and TRBJ1-2, with D possibly TRBD1 on 5 matching bases. This CDR3 has 12 amino acids. Germline assignment: CDR1 LGHDT and CDR2 YNNKEL (reference sequence). V was pared by 2 bases and J by 9 bases, with 10 bases between. CDR3 region: CASSQQGLSYTF. The CDR3 coding sequence is TGTGCCAGCAGCCAACAGGGTCTGAGCTACACCTTC.

The J gene is TRBJ1-2, the V gene TRBV18, with TRBD1 matching 8 bases. V was clipped by 6 bases and J by 10 bases; unmatched bases: 13. Germline CDR1 KGHSH, CDR2 LQKENI. The CDR3 spans 14 residues. The CDR3 DNA sequence: TGTGCCAGCTCCTACAAGACAGGGGTAGAGGACTACACCTTC. Amino acids: CASSYKTGVEDYTF.